What follows is one T cell receptor (beta chain) and its context. CDR3 length: 17 amino acids. CDR1 MNHNY and CDR2 SVGAGI come from the germline V gene (reference sequence). V lost 5 bases and J 2 bases, leaving 21 bases between the germline ends. The data originate from a study of human T cells and chemical hapten exposure. The time point denotes: patch test 2, 6 weeks after DPC sensitization. The treatment: therapeutic diphenylcyclopropenone sensitization with weekly scalp DPC. MiXCR was run by TCRdb on the RACE reads, yielding one entry per CDR3 protein. This sample has a few hundred thousand distinct CDR3 sequences, with just under 6.5% found just once.

The receptor was derived from a woman aged 18-35 years with alopecia areata. Some clones in this sample may be carry-over from other donors' samples. Sequences were derived from whole blood, sampled in connection with sensitization to the hapten diphenylcyclopropenone (DPC). The V gene is TRBV6-6, the J gene TRBJ1-1; D perhaps matches TRBD1 (5 bases). The CDR3 region is CASSNSRDGTYNTEAFF. In nucleotides, the CDR3 is TGTGCCAGCAGTAATTCCCGGGACGGTACTTACAACACTGAAGCTTTCTTT.